This TCR beta chain emerged from a study of long-term antiretroviral therapy in people with HIV. Sequencing relied on immunoSEQ assay v3.0, run at survey level. TCRdb's copy holds only in-frame clones and misses some; the assay was immunoSEQ multiplex PCR. The sample includes about 20,000 clones, approximately 89% seen only once; the top ten take around 3%. This CDR3 contains 15 residues. Looked up from germline, CDR1 is SGHRS and CDR2 is YFSETQ. V gave up 2 bases and J gave up 1 base; unmatched junction bases: 4. United States facilities provided treatment to all participants with HIV. This receptor was identified in a woman between 50 and 59 years old with HIV. The chain uses TRBV5-1 and TRBJ2-5, with TRBD1 identical over 8 bases. This material consisted of unsorted PBMCs, taken 2.5 to 2.7 years after starting antiretroviral therapy. CDR3 nucleotides: TGCGCCAGCAGCTTACAGGGGGTATCCCAAGAGACCCAGTACTTC. This sequence encodes CASSLQGVSQETQYF.